The 30 T cell receptor beta chains reported below all come from one sample, sequenced in a study of T cell repertoires in cytomegalovirus infection. Their specific antigens are unknown. TCRdb reprocessed the reads via MiXCR and lists one record per CDR3 protein. The sample records 150,000 or so distinct CDR3 sequences, more than 25% being singletons. The source was CD8+ T cells from cultured PBMCs, collected from culture after CMV antigen stimulation. The receptors stem from a human donor in good health (CMV status not recorded). Some clones in this sample may be carry-over from other donors' samples.

This clonotype has only a few counts. This rearrangement joins TRBV7-6 to TRBJ1-2; D is possibly TRBD1 (5 bases). Between the trimmed V and J ends, which lost 5 bases and 3 bases, there was a span of 19 bases. The CDR3 covers 16 residues. Per the germline V gene, CDR1 is SGHVS and CDR2 is FNYEAQ. CDR3 region: CASSPANLGDYYGYTF. The CDR3 DNA reads TGTGCCAGCAGCCCAGCCAATTTGGGGGACTACTATGGCTACACCTTC.

The genes are TRBV27 and TRBJ1-2; no reliable D call. This CDR3 has 17 amino acids. V lost 2 bases and J lost 6, with 22 bases in between. The germline V gene encodes CDR1 MNHEY and CDR2 SMNVEV (reference sequence). The CDR3 loop reads CASSLRADPPVWHGYTF. CDR3 DNA: TGTGCCAGCAGTTTACGGGCCGACCCTCCCGTATGGCATGGCTACACCTTC.

The chain combines TRBV6-5 with TRBJ2-1, with 10 bases lining up with TRBD2. V shed 5 bases, J shed 8 bases, and the junction held 9 bases outside the gene matches. This CDR3 is 15 amino acids long. Per the germline V gene, CDR1 is MNHEY and CDR2 is SVGAGI. CDR3 protein: CASSHSGGSGDEQFF. The CDR3 nucleotides are TGTGCCAGCAGTCATAGCGGGGGGTCAGGCGATGAGCAGTTCTTC.

The rearrangement links TRBV28 to TRBJ2-7; 12 nucleotides align to TRBD2. Germline values: CDR1 MDHEN, CDR2 SYDVKM. With V trimmed by 5 bases and J by 3 bases, 2 bases remained unmatched. The CDR3 length is 14 residues. Here the CDR3 DNA reads TGTGCCAGCAGTCCACTAGCGGGGGGCTACGAGCAGTACTTC. The encoded protein is CASSPLAGGYEQYF. The variable domain in full, with the rest retrieved from reference TRBV28 and TRBJ2-7, is DVKVTQSSRYLVKRTGEKVFLECVQDMDHENMFWYRQDPGLGLRLIYFSYDVKMKEKGDIPEGYSVSREKKERFSLILESASTNQTSMYLCASSPLAGGYEQYFGPGTRLTVT.

Only a few counts were recorded for this clonotype. A junction boundary mismatches the germline segment, possibly from a read error. The chain uses TRBV7-9 and TRBJ2-3; a weak D match, TRBD2 (5 bases). The CDR3 spans 15 residues. From germline, CDR1 is SEHNR and CDR2 FQNEAQ (reference sequence). The chain's CDR3 is CANSPPRGNTDTQYF. The CDR3 region has the DNA TGTGCCAACAGCCCCCCCCGGGGAAACACAGATACGCAGTATTTT.

The rearrangement links TRBV5-4 to TRBJ2-2; 9 positions agree with TRBD1. Trimming took 4 bases from V and 6 from J; bases not matched to a gene: 10. The CDR3 runs 16 residues. Looked up from germline, CDR1 is SGHNT and CDR2 is YYREEE (reference sequence). The CDR3 DNA follows: TGTGCCAGCAGCACCGGGACAGGGAGGGAGGCCGGGGAGCTGTTTTTT. As protein: CASSTGTGREAGELFF.

This clonotype has just a few counts. The J gene is TRBJ2-7, the V gene TRBV28; D call uncertain. V was pared by 4 bases and J by 4 bases, with 5 bases between. CDR1 and CDR2 from the germline V gene are MDHEN and SYDVKM. The CDR3 covers 11 residues. DNA of the CDR3: TGTGCCAGCAGTTGGGGTTACGAGCAGTACTTC. Translation: CASSWGYEQYF.

The chain is built from TRBV5-1 and TRBJ2-1, with 7 bases aligning to TRBD1. Per the germline V gene, CDR1 is SGHRS and CDR2 is YFSETQ. V shed 0 bases and J 0 bases; nucleotides not matched to a gene: 9. The CDR3 is 18 residues long. The CDR3 region has the DNA TGCGCCAGCAGCTTGGGGGACAGAACCTCGTTCTCCTACAATGAGCAGTTCTTC. This gives the protein CASSLGDRTSFSYNEQFF.

This chain joins TRBV4-1 and TRBJ2-1; 8 nucleotides match TRBD2. CDR1 is MGHRA, CDR2 YSYEKL, per germline. V lost 5 bases, J lost 9 bases, and 9 bases stayed unmatched. This CDR3 comprises 14 residues. In nucleotides, the CDR3 is TGCGCCAGCAGCGACACCGGGGGGGCCCCTGAGCAGTTCTTC. Translation gives CASSDTGGAPEQFF.

This clonotype was counted a few times. The chain uses TRBV11-2 and TRBJ1-2, with TRBD1 identical over 9 bases. Per germline, CDR1 SGHAT and CDR2 FQNNGV. CDR3 length: 16 amino acids. After removal of 4 bases from V and 0 bases from J, the junction contained 6 bases not matched to a gene. This chain's CDR3 is CASSSGTGPSNYGYTF. In nucleotides, the CDR3 is TGTGCCAGCAGCTCCGGGACAGGGCCATCTAACTATGGCTACACCTTC.

This chain joins TRBV7-2 and TRBJ1-5; possible D gene TRBD1, 5 bases. The V and J ends lost 1 base and 5 bases respectively, with 15 bases between them. Germline CDR1 is SGHTA and CDR2 is FQGNSA. CDR3 length: 16 amino acids. CDR3 sequence: CASSLGGGAGYQPQHF. CDR3 nucleotides: TGTGCCAGCAGCTTAGGCGGAGGGGCCGGCTATCAGCCCCAGCATTTT. The complete variable domain, with remaining parts taken from reference TRBV7-2 and TRBJ1-5, reads GAGVSQSPSNKVTEKGKDVELRCDPISGHTALYWYRQSLGQGLEFLIYFQGNSAPDKSGLPSDRFSAERTGGSVSTLTIQRTQQEDSAVYLCASSLGGGAGYQPQHFGDGTRLSIL.

In its sample, this clonotype was seen a few times. The chain links TRBV19 to TRBJ2-7, with D possibly matching TRBD2 (6 bases). The CDR3 is made up of 12 amino acids. Germline loops: CDR1 LNHDA, CDR2 SQIVND (reference sequence). Trimming pared 3 bases from V and 7 bases from J, leaving 10 bases between. For the CDR3, the DNA is TGTGCCAGTAGTATCTACGGGGGTGAGCAGTACTTC. Its protein is CASSIYGGEQYF. Combining the CDR3 with reference TRBV19 and TRBJ2-7 gives the whole variable domain DGGITQSPKYLFRKEGQNVTLSCEQNLNHDAMYWYRQDPGQGLRLIYYSQIVNDFQKGDIAEGYSVSREKKESFPLTVTSAQKNPTAFYLCASSIYGGEQYFGPGTRLTVT.

This chain joins TRBV6-1 and TRBJ2-7, with TRBD1 matching over 8 bases. The J segment lost 6 bases and the V segment lost 5 bases, leaving 12 bases of the junction unmatched. The CDR3 consists of 15 residues. CDR1 is MNHNS and CDR2 is SASEGT in the germline V gene. The CDR3 reads CASSKGTGQSREQYF. CDR3 DNA sequence: TGTGCCAGCAGTAAGGGGACAGGCCAGTCCCGCGAGCAGTACTTC.

The chain has TRBV4-1 and TRBJ2-3; D is possibly TRBD1 (5 bases). Germline loops: CDR1 MGHRA, CDR2 YSYEKL. V was clipped by 0 bases and J by 1 base, with 14 bases between them. The CDR3 length is 17 residues. The CDR3: CASSQDMAQGRTDTQYF. DNA for the CDR3: TGCGCCAGCAGCCAAGATATGGCGCAGGGTCGCACAGATACGCAGTATTTT.

This rearrangement joins TRBV27 to TRBJ1-5, with a tentative D call TRBD1 (5 bases). The CDR3 has 14 residues. The germline V gene encodes CDR1 MNHEY and CDR2 SMNVEV (reference sequence). V lost 5 bases and J lost 3, with 11 bases in between. The CDR3 reads CASSDAGVNQPQHF. CDR3 DNA sequence: TGTGCCAGCAGTGATGCGGGGGTCAATCAGCCCCAGCATTTT.

This clonotype was seen more than once but under ten times. The chain is built from TRBV19 and TRBJ1-1; D call uncertain. The length of the CDR3 is 13 residues. The germline CDR1 and CDR2 sequences are LNHDA and SQIVND (reference sequence). Between the trimmed V and J ends, which lost 1 base and 1 base, there was a span of 4 bases. The CDR3 coding sequence is TGTGCCAGTAGTATAGTCTGGAACACTGAAGCTTTCTTT. Amino acid sequence: CASSIVWNTEAFF.

In its sample, this clonotype was seen many times. The chain is built from TRBV6-1 and TRBJ2-3; 12 nucleotides line up with TRBD2. Germline CDR1 and CDR2: MNHNS and SASEGT. The ends lost 6 bases at V and 2 bases at J; junction bases unmatched: 9. The CDR3 spans 17 residues. The CDR3 region is CASSDPWTSGDTDTQYF. Here the CDR3 DNA reads TGTGCCAGCAGCGATCCCTGGACTAGCGGGGACACAGATACGCAGTATTTT.

This clonotype was seen only a few times. V is TRBV4-1 and J is TRBJ2-3, with D perhaps matching TRBD2 (5 bases). V was pared by 3 bases and J by 5 bases, with 12 bases between. CDR3 length: 14 amino acids. Germline CDR1 and CDR2: MGHRA and YSYEKL. CDR3 in DNA: TGCGCCAGCAGCCAGAGGACTCCGATAGATACGCAGTATTTT. Its translation is CASSQRTPIDTQYF.

This clonotype occurred many times. V usage is TRBV7-9 and J usage is TRBJ2-4; 8 bases are shared with TRBD1. V trimming: 5 bases; J trimming: 7 bases; junction bases outside the gene matches: 4. The CDR3 runs 13 residues. The germline gives CDR1 SEHNR, CDR2 FQNEAQ (reference sequence). As DNA, the CDR3 is TGTGCCAGCAGCCGGACAGGGCAGAACATTCAGTACTTC. Protein: CASSRTGQNIQYF.

This clonotype was counted many times. The V and J genes are TRBV27 and TRBJ2-7, with D possibly TRBD1 on 6 matching bases. This CDR3 has 14 amino acids. V lost 4 bases, J lost 6 bases, and 16 bases lay in between. Per germline, CDR1 MNHEY and CDR2 SMNVEV (reference sequence). In DNA, the CDR3 is TGTGCCAGCAGTTCCGGACAGTTCGCGGGCGAGCAGTACTTC. Amino acids: CASSSGQFAGEQYF.

This clonotype appeared many times. CDR3 protein: CASSLDGQPNEKLFF. The CDR3 DNA reads as TGTGCCAGCAGCTTAGATGGTCAACCTAATGAAAAACTGTTTTTT. V usage is TRBV7-6 and J usage is TRBJ1-4; D unclear. This CDR3 is built from 15 residues. Trimming stripped 1 base from V and 3 bases from J, with 9 bases between. Germline V gene sequence: CDR1 SGHVS, CDR2 FNYEAQ.

This clonotype was seen only a few times. The CDR3 DNA sequence: TGTGCCAGCAGCCCGTCGCGCTCACACGATACGCAGTATTTT. This encodes CASSPSRSHDTQYF. The chain joins TRBV11-2 to TRBJ2-3; D is unclear. Germline V gives CDR1 SGHAT, CDR2 FQNNGV. The CDR3 extends over 14 amino acids. V dropped 5 bases and J dropped 6 bases, with 15 bases sitting between them.

This clonotype was counted a few times. The gene calls are TRBV7-9 and TRBJ2-5; 8 bases match TRBD2. The CDR3 spans 15 residues. The germline V gene has CDR1 SEHNR and CDR2 FQNEAQ (reference sequence). V was pared by 7 bases and J by 4 bases, with 11 bases of the junction left unmatched. CDR3 sequence (DNA): TGTGCCAGCAACGGACCACGGGGGGGCCTAGAGACCCAGTACTTC. This codes for CASNGPRGGLETQYF.

Only a few counts were recorded for this clonotype. The chain joins TRBV19 to TRBJ1-1; no clear D gene. The CDR3 spans 13 residues. Per germline, CDR1 LNHDA and CDR2 SQIVND (reference sequence). Trimming removed 1 base from V and 5 bases from J, with 8 bases in between. The CDR3 DNA is TGTGCCAGTAGTATAGCTTTGGGAACTGAAGCTTTCTTT. Its protein is CASSIALGTEAFF. Supplemented by reference TRBV19 and TRBJ1-1, the full variable domain reads DGGITQSPKYLFRKEGQNVTLSCEQNLNHDAMYWYRQDPGQGLRLIYYSQIVNDFQKGDIAEGYSVSREKKESFPLTVTSAQKNPTAFYLCASSIALGTEAFFGQGTRLTVV.

The chain recombines TRBV27 with TRBJ2-1, with 9 bases that match TRBD2. The CDR3 is 15 residues long. Germline CDR1 is MNHEY and CDR2 is SMNVEV (reference sequence). After removal of 3 bases from V and 4 bases from J, the junction contained 4 bases not matched to a gene. The DNA of the CDR3 is TGTGCCAGCAGTTTTGGGAGCGGGGGGTACAATGAGCAGTTCTTC. Protein: CASSFGSGGYNEQFF.

The chain is built from TRBV19 and TRBJ1-1, with D perhaps matching TRBD1 (5 bases). The CDR3 length is 13 residues. From germline, CDR1 is LNHDA and CDR2 SQIVND (reference sequence). The V gene lost 2 bases and the J gene lost 5 bases, with 9 bases spanning the gap. Written as DNA, the CDR3 is TGTGCCAGTAGTATATGGGGGGAGACTGAAGCTTTCTTT. Protein sequence: CASSIWGETEAFF.

This clonotype showed up just a few times. The V call is TRBV27, the J call TRBJ2-7; 7 bases align to TRBD1. V lost 5 bases and J lost 2; bases outside the gene matches: 6. In germline, CDR1 is MNHEY, CDR2 SMNVEV (reference sequence). There are 14 residues in the CDR3. DNA for the CDR3: TGTGCCAGCAGTGTAGGACAGGCGACCTACGAGCAGTACTTC. Protein sequence: CASSVGQATYEQYF.

CDR3 in DNA: TGTGCCAGCAGCGGGGGGCCGGATGGGTATGAGCAGTTCTTC. This codes for CASSGGPDGYEQFF. J is TRBJ2-1 and V is TRBV27; possible D gene TRBD2, 7 bases. The CDR3 is 14 residues long. V was clipped by 6 bases and J by 8 bases, with 17 bases between them. CDR1 is MNHEY and CDR2 is SMNVEV in the germline V gene (reference sequence).

The CDR3 coding sequence is TGTGCCAGCAGGGCACAGAACTATGGCTACACCTTC. Translation gives CASRAQNYGYTF. The chain employs TRBV6-1 and TRBJ1-2; D ambiguous. Germline values: CDR1 MNHNS, CDR2 SASEGT. This CDR3 has 12 residues. V was pared by 6 bases and J by 2 bases, with 7 bases between.

This sequence joins TRBV7-9 and TRBJ2-7; 7 bases fit TRBD2. CDR1 SEHNR and CDR2 FQNEAQ come from the germline V gene (reference sequence). The V gene end was trimmed by 4 bases and the J gene end by 3 bases; junction bases not matched to a gene: 9. The CDR3 length is 15 residues. The CDR3 DNA follows: TGTGCCAGCAGCTCCCGTCAGCGGGGATTCTACGAGCAGTACTTC. This sequence encodes CASSSRQRGFYEQYF. Based on the CDR3 plus reference TRBV7-9 and TRBJ2-7, the full variable domain is DTGVSQNPRHKITKRGQNVTFRCDPISEHNRLYWYRQTLGQGPEFLTYFQNEAQLEKSRLLSDRFSAERPKGSFSTLEIQRTEQGDSAMYLCASSSRQRGFYEQYFGPGTRLTVT.